These 27 T cell receptor beta chains were all obtained from the same sample, sequenced in a study of blood T cell repertoires in COVID-19. Produced via immunoSEQ multiplex PCR; TCRdb's table is partial and in-frame only. The sample shows some 99,000 clones, about 87% of them seen only once. Sequencing was done on a sample of peripheral blood. These receptors originate from a woman in her forties or fifties with acute or convalescent COVID-19.

The chain couples TRBV5-4 to TRBJ1-5; no reliable D call. Trimming removed 0 bases at V and 2 bases at J, with 9 bases between. Germline V gives CDR1 SGHNT, CDR2 YYREEE (reference sequence). The CDR3 spans 15 residues. The CDR3 here is CASSLGPIGNQPQHF. The CDR3 DNA reads as TGTGCCAGCAGCTTGGGTCCAATAGGCAATCAGCCCCAGCATTTT. The whole variable domain, remainder taken from reference TRBV5-4 and TRBJ1-5, is ETGVTQSPTHLIKTRGQQVTLRCSSQSGHNTVSWYQQALGQGPQFIFQYYREEENGRGNFPPRFSGLQFPNYSSELNVNALELDDSALYLCASSLGPIGNQPQHFGDGTRLSIL.

The rearrangement joins TRBV4-2 to TRBJ2-7, with a tentative D call TRBD2 (6 bases). Trimming stripped 1 base from V and 2 bases from J, with 9 bases between. The CDR3 totals 14 residues. Germline-derived CDR1 and CDR2 are LGHNA and YNFKEQ. For the CDR3, the DNA is TGTGCCAGCAGCCAAGGGGGGGACGCCTACGAGCAGTACTTC. It yields the protein CASSQGGDAYEQYF.

V and J are TRBV5-1 and TRBJ1-2; 8 nucleotides agree with TRBD1. V was pared by 6 bases and J by 6 bases, with 16 bases of the junction left unmatched. The CDR3 extends over 16 amino acids. CDR1 SGHRS and CDR2 YFSETQ come from the germline V gene. Here the CDR3 reads CASTRTGPGQSDGYTF. As DNA, the CDR3 is TGCGCCAGCACGAGGACAGGGCCCGGGCAGAGTGATGGCTACACCTTC. The whole variable domain, remainder taken from reference TRBV5-1 and TRBJ1-2, is KAGVTQTPRYLIKTRGQQVTLSCSPISGHRSVSWYQQTPGQGLQFLFEYFSETQRNKGNFPGRFSGRQFSNSRSEMNVSTLELGDSALYLCASTRTGPGQSDGYTFGSGTRLTVV.

This rearrangement joins TRBV7-9 to TRBJ1-4, with 8 bases fitting TRBD1. The CDR3 has 16 residues. V dropped 5 bases and J dropped 0; count of bases not matched to a gene: 5. Germline V lookup: CDR1 SEHNR, CDR2 FQNEAQ (reference sequence). CDR3 sequence (DNA): TGTGCCAGCAGCCCAAAGACAGGGGCAACTAATGAAAAACTGTTTTTT. It encodes CASSPKTGATNEKLFF.

The chain links TRBV12-3 or TRBV12-4 to TRBJ1-1; D remains unclear. With 6 bases removed from V and 6 bases from J, the gap between germline ends came to 14 bases. This CDR3 contains 13 residues. CDR3 protein: CASSPGRHAEAFF. CDR3 nucleotides: TGTGCCAGCAGCCCGGGGAGACACGCTGAAGCTTTCTTT.

This clone showed up just a few times. The gene calls are TRBV7-6 and TRBJ1-3; D unresolved. The CDR3 runs to 16 residues. The germline V gene has CDR1 SGHVS and CDR2 FNYEAQ. V lost 3 bases to trimming and J lost 0 bases, with 12 bases between them. The chain's CDR3 is CASSLGGGSSGNTIYF. CDR3 bases: TGTGCCAGCAGCTTGGGTGGAGGTTCCTCTGGAAACACCATATATTTT.

The chain recombines TRBV18 with TRBJ1-5; D is perhaps TRBD1 (6 bases). The CDR3 runs to 15 residues. Trimming removed 3 bases from V and 9 bases from J, with 18 bases in between. Germline V gene lookup returns CDR1 KGHSH and CDR2 LQKENI. CDR3 sequence (DNA): TGTGCCAGCTCACCTACTGGACAGACCCCTCCGCCCCAGCATTTT. Translation: CASSPTGQTPPPQHF.

The chain combines TRBV11-2 with TRBJ1-4; TRBD1 is a possible D gene (6 bases). Looked up from germline, CDR1 is SGHAT and CDR2 is FQNNGV. This CDR3 comprises 13 residues. The V gene lost 6 bases and the J gene lost 8 bases, with 13 bases spanning the gap. The chain's CDR3 is CASSPDRNEKLFF. The CDR3 DNA follows: TGTGCCAGCAGTCCGGACAGAAACGAAAAACTGTTTTTT.

Concerning this clone: This CDR3 is also generated by other DNA sequences in the sample. CDR3 in DNA: TGTGCCACCAGCAGAGATTATGTAGATGGCTACACCTTC. It codes for CATSRDYVDGYTF. This sequence joins TRBV15 and TRBJ1-2, with unresolved D. Trimming pared 0 bases from V and 6 bases from J, leaving 8 bases between. CDR3 length equals 13 residues. CDR1 and CDR2 from the germline V gene are LNHNV and YYDKDF (reference sequence).

J is TRBJ1-1 and V is TRBV11-2; no reliable D call. Germline V CDR1 and CDR2: SGHAT, FQNNGV. This CDR3 contains 15 residues. Deletions cut 5 bases from V and 1 base from J, with 14 bases between. Here the CDR3 DNA reads TGTGCCAGCAGCCAATATGGCTCAAGGAACACTGAAGCTTTCTTT. It specifies CASSQYGSRNTEAFF.

The rearrangement links TRBV5-1 to TRBJ1-1, with D maybe TRBD1 (5 bases). With 2 bases removed from V and 5 bases from J, the gap between germline ends came to 19 bases. CDR1 and CDR2 from the germline V gene are SGHRS and YFSETQ. The CDR3 runs 16 residues. The CDR3, as DNA: TGCGCCAGCAGCTTCCAGAGGGGAGGGGCAAAAACTGAAGCTTTCTTT. Translation gives CASSFQRGGAKTEAFF.

This rearrangement joins TRBV18 to TRBJ1-2, with D maybe TRBD1 (5 bases). Germline CDR1 reads KGHSH; CDR2 reads LQKENI. The CDR3 loop spans 16 amino acids. V was cut by 3 bases and J by 3 bases, with 17 bases left in between. The CDR3 coding sequence is TGTGCCAGCTCACCCATGGGGGGGGAGTTACACTATGGCTACACCTTC. It is translated as CASSPMGGELHYGYTF.

The rearrangement links TRBV4-1 to TRBJ1-2, with 7 bases fitting TRBD1. This CDR3 comprises 15 residues. The V segment lost 1 base and the J segment 10 bases; nucleotides outside the gene matches: 12. The germline V gene encodes CDR1 MGHRA and CDR2 YSYEKL. In nucleotides, the CDR3 is TGCGCCAGCAGCCAAGGGGGCCGGGACAGAAGACTCTACACCTTC. This sequence encodes CASSQGGRDRRLYTF.

The V and J genes are TRBV6-5 and TRBJ2-7, with a possible D match to TRBD2 (5 bases). V was cut by 5 bases and J by 6 bases, with 17 bases left in between. The CDR3 contains 14 residues. CDR1 is MNHEY and CDR2 is SVGAGI in the germline V gene. This CDR3 is CASSLRRSGVEQYF. CDR3 DNA sequence: TGTGCCAGCAGTCTACGTCGGTCCGGGGTCGAGCAGTACTTC.

About this clone: Relative to the germline gene, one junction end is altered; a read error may explain this. The rearrangement uses TRBV7-8 and TRBJ2-7, with 8 bases fitting TRBD1. The length of the CDR3 is 15 residues. CDR1 is SGHVS and CDR2 is FQNEAQ in the germline V gene. This chain's CDR3 is CASSLVSGTGYGQYF. Here the CDR3 DNA reads TGTGCCAGCAGCTTAGTATCGGGGACAGGTTACGGGCAGTACTTC.

The chain couples TRBV18 to TRBJ1-4, with TRBD1 matching 9 bases. V lost 6 bases, J lost 8 bases, and 7 bases stayed unmatched. Germline loops: CDR1 KGHSH, CDR2 LQKENI. The CDR3 has 14 amino acids. DNA of the CDR3: TGTGCCAGCTCGATGGACAGGGGAGGCGAAAAACTGTTTTTT. Protein: CASSMDRGGEKLFF.

The chain has TRBV5-5 and TRBJ1-1, with 7 bases aligning to TRBD1. The germline V gene has CDR1 SGHKS and CDR2 YYEKEE (reference sequence). J gave up 1 base and V 3 bases, and 6 bases lay outside the gene matches. The CDR3 has 15 amino acids. CDR3 protein: CASSSTTGPNTEAFF. The CDR3 DNA sequence: TGTGCCAGCAGCTCAACGACAGGGCCGAACACTGAAGCTTTCTTT.

This clone was observed a few times. The chain links TRBV12-3 or TRBV12-4 to TRBJ1-1; D ambiguous. V lost 6 bases and J lost 10, with 15 bases in between. The length of the CDR3 is 12 residues. The CDR3 reads CASSLLKSGAFF. The DNA of the CDR3 is TGTGCCAGCAGCCTATTAAAATCCGGAGCTTTCTTT.

This clone was counted once. This chain joins TRBV11-2 and TRBJ2-3; D is perhaps TRBD1 (6 bases). Germline V lookup: CDR1 SGHAT, CDR2 FQNNGV. The CDR3 loop spans 19 amino acids. V shed 1 base and J shed 1 base, with 21 bases lying between them. CDR3 amino acids: CASSLVVHVGTRRTDTQYF. CDR3 sequence (DNA): TGTGCCAGCAGCTTAGTCGTACACGTCGGGACACGGCGCACAGATACGCAGTATTTT.

V is TRBV19 and J is TRBJ2-2; perhaps TRBD1 as D (6 bases). The CDR3 has 16 residues. CDR1 is LNHDA, CDR2 SQIVND, per germline (reference sequence). V lost 4 bases and J lost 1, with 13 bases in between. CDR3 amino acids: CASSTPGTWNTGELFF. Written as DNA, the CDR3 is TGTGCCAGTAGTACCCCCGGGACATGGAACACCGGGGAGCTGTTTTTT.

This chain joins TRBV12-3 or TRBV12-4 and TRBJ2-1; D gene uncertain. CDR3 size: 12 residues. V lost 3 bases and J 5 bases, leaving 5 bases between the germline ends. CDR3 sequence reads: CASSLGHNEQFF. The CDR3 DNA follows: TGTGCCAGCAGTTTGGGCCACAATGAGCAGTTCTTC.

CDR3 DNA: TGTGCCAGCACCTCGGGACAGGCCGATGGCTACACCTTC. The encoded protein is CASTSGQADGYTF. The chain employs TRBV6-5 and TRBJ1-2, with 8 bases identical to TRBD1. Unmatched junction bases numbered 7, after V lost 7 bases and J lost 6 bases. This CDR3 is 13 amino acids long. Per the germline V gene, CDR1 is MNHEY and CDR2 is SVGAGI.

This chain connects TRBV28 to TRBJ2-1, with TRBD1 matching 9 bases. V was clipped by 5 bases and J by 8 bases; unmatched bases: 13. This CDR3 has 16 amino acids. Germline CDR1 MDHEN, CDR2 SYDVKM. In DNA form, the CDR3 reads TGTGCCAGCAGTCCGGCCGGGACAGGGAGATTCGATGAGCAGTTCTTC. It translates to CASSPAGTGRFDEQFF. Based on the CDR3 plus reference TRBV28 and TRBJ2-1, the full variable domain is DVKVTQSSRYLVKRTGEKVFLECVQDMDHENMFWYRQDPGLGLRLIYFSYDVKMKEKGDIPEGYSVSREKKERFSLILESASTNQTSMYLCASSPAGTGRFDEQFFGPGTRLTVL.

The CDR3 sequence is CASSEVRGREAFF. The CDR3 region has the DNA TGCGCCAGCAGTGAAGTGAGGGGGCGAGAGGCTTTCTTT. V and J are TRBV10-1 and TRBJ1-1, with 7 bases that match TRBD1. CDR1 and CDR2 (germline): WNHNN, SYGVQD (reference sequence). V lost 3 bases, J lost 11 bases, and 9 bases stayed unmatched. The CDR3 has 13 amino acids.

V usage is TRBV6-5 and J usage is TRBJ1-3; 7 nucleotides match TRBD1. The germline CDR1 and CDR2 sequences are MNHEY and SVGAGI. The junction had 7 bases not matched to a gene; V was cut back by 9 bases and J by 2 bases. The CDR3 runs 14 residues. Here the CDR3 DNA reads TGTGCCAGTCAAAAGGGGGCCCCTGGAAACACCATATATTTT. It encodes CASQKGAPGNTIYF.

A note on this clone: At the DNA level, this CDR3 is encoded by other sequences in the same sample as well. The genes are TRBV28 and TRBJ1-2; D is possibly TRBD1 (5 bases). This CDR3 has 12 residues. Germline V CDR1 and CDR2: MDHEN, SYDVKM. Trimming took off 3 bases at V and 5 bases at J, with 7 bases between the two ends. CDR3 region: CASSLQGYGYTF. The CDR3 nucleotides read TGTGCCAGCAGTTTGCAGGGATATGGCTACACCTTC.

This rearrangement joins TRBV7-9 to TRBJ1-5, with 10 bases lining up with TRBD1. Germline CDR1 and CDR2: SEHNR and FQNEAQ (reference sequence). The J segment lost 5 bases and the V segment lost 5 bases, leaving 6 bases of the junction unmatched. The CDR3 extends over 15 amino acids. For the CDR3, the DNA is TGTGCCAGCAGCGAGGGACAGGGGTTGGATCAGCCCCAGCATTTT. This codes for CASSEGQGLDQPQHF.